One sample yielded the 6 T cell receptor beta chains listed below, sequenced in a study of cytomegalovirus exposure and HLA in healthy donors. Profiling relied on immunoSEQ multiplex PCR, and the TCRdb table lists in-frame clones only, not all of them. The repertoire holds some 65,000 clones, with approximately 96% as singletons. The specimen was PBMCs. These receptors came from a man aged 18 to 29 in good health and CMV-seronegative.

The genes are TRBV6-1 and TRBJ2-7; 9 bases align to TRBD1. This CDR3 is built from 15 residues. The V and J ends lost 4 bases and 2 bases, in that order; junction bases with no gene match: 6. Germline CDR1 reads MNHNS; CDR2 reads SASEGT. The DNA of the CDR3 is TGTGCCAGCAGTGGGGGGACAGGGAAGGCCTACGAGCAGTACTTC. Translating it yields CASSGGTGKAYEQYF.

DNA for the CDR3: TGTGCCAGCAGCTCGGACAGGCGGGAAACTGAAGCTTTCTTT. Its protein product is CASSSDRRETEAFF. This chain connects TRBV5-5 to TRBJ1-1; TRBD1 matches 7 bases. The CDR3 runs to 14 residues. CDR1 is SGHKS and CDR2 is YYEKEE in the germline V gene (reference sequence). V was clipped by 3 bases and J by 5 bases; unmatched bases: 7.

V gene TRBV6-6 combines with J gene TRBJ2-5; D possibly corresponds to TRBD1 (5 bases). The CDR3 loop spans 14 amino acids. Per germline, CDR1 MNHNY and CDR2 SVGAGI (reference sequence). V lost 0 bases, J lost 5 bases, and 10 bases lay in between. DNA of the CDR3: TGTGCCAGCAGTTACTCGATCAGGGCCGAGACCCAGTACTTC. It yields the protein CASSYSIRAETQYF.

CDR3 protein: CASGRLAGGQAYEQYF. CDR3 DNA sequence: TGTGCCAGCGGGAGACTAGCGGGAGGGCAGGCCTACGAGCAGTACTTC. The rearrangement joins TRBV7-8 to TRBJ2-7; 14 nucleotides align to TRBD2. The CDR3 contains 16 residues. After removal of 8 bases from V and 2 bases from J, the junction contained 8 bases not matched to a gene. The germline gives CDR1 SGHVS, CDR2 FQNEAQ.

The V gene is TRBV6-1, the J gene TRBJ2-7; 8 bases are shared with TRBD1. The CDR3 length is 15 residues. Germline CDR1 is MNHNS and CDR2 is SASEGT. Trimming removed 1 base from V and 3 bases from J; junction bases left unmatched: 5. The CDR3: CASSEGWGTGYEQYF. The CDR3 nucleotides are TGTGCCAGCAGTGAAGGGTGGGGGACAGGCTACGAGCAGTACTTC.

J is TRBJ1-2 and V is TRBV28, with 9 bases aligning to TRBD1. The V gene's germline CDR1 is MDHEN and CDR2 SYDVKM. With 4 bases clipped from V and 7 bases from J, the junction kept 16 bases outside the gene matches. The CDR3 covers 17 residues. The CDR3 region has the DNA TGTGCCAGCAGTTCCGGGACAGGGCTCCCGGGGGGCGGTGGCTACACCTTC. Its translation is CASSSGTGLPGGGGYTF.